The 29 T cell receptor beta chains in this list originate from one sample, sequenced in a study of blood T cell repertoires in COVID-19. Using immunoSEQ multiplex PCR, the repertoire was profiled, and TCRdb retains in-frame clones only, with some absent. The sample holds approximately 170,000 clones, approximately 90% seen once. The sequencing sample was made of peripheral blood. These receptors all come from a man aged 45-60 years who had recovered from COVID-19.

This clone has only one observation. The rearrangement uses TRBV9 and TRBJ2-3; 9 bases are a match to TRBD1. Germline CDR1 reads SGDLS; CDR2 reads YYNGEE. CDR3 length equals 16 residues. Trimming took 4 bases from V and 3 from J; bases not matched to a gene: 9. The CDR3 sequence is CASSIGGTGWTDTQYF. In DNA form, the CDR3 reads TGTGCCAGCAGCATTGGCGGGACAGGGTGGACAGATACGCAGTATTTT.

The chain joins TRBV7-2 to TRBJ2-3, with TRBD2 identical over 8 bases. Germline V CDR1 and CDR2: SGHTA, FQGNSA. The trim removed 2 bases at V and 5 bases at J, leaving 6 bases unmatched. The CDR3 extends over 15 amino acids. In nucleotides, the CDR3 is TGTGCCAGCAGCTTACGCGGGGGGCTCGTAGATACGCAGTATTTT. This codes for CASSLRGGLVDTQYF.

The V and J genes are TRBV6-5 and TRBJ2-7; 9 nucleotides line up with TRBD1. CDR3 length: 15 amino acids. CDR1 and CDR2 from the germline V gene are MNHEY and SVGAGI. Trimming at V came to 6 bases and at J to 2 bases, leaving 8 bases not matched to a gene. The CDR3 DNA follows: TGTGCCAGCAGCGCATTGACAGGGGGGGCCTACGAGCAGTACTTC. Amino acids: CASSALTGGAYEQYF.

This chain uses TRBV5-8 with TRBJ2-2, with TRBD1 as a possible D gene (6 bases). The CDR3 spans 14 residues. Germline CDR1 reads SGHTS; CDR2 reads YDEGEE. Trimming shortened V by 6 bases and J by 2 bases, and 11 bases separated the two germline ends. The CDR3 DNA is TGTGCCAGCACAGACAGGATTAACACCGGGGAGCTGTTTTTT. Translating gives CASTDRINTGELFF.

V gene TRBV7-8 combines with J gene TRBJ1-2; unclear D gene. Trimming cost V 0 bases and J 1 base, with 6 bases left between them. The length of the CDR3 is 14 residues. The germline gives CDR1 SGHVS, CDR2 FQNEAQ. The CDR3 nucleotides read TGTGCCAGCAGCTTAGCTGCGGGTAACTATGGCTACACCTTC. Protein: CASSLAAGNYGYTF.

This clone was found once. The rearrangement uses TRBV29-1 and TRBJ1-2, with TRBD1 as a possible D gene (5 bases). Trimming took 2 bases from V and 3 from J, leaving 7 bases between them. This CDR3 has 12 amino acids. CDR1 and CDR2 from the germline V gene are SQVTM and ANQGSEA. CDR3 in DNA: TGCAGCGTTGAAACCAGGGACTATGGCTACACCTTC. Translated, it gives CSVETRDYGYTF.

The sample holds a few counts of this clone. V gene TRBV3-1 (or the pseudogene TRBV3-2) combines with J gene TRBJ1-1; 7 nucleotides match TRBD1. Germline trimming cut 4 bases from V and 2 bases from J; bases unmatched to any gene: 7. The V gene's germline CDR1 is LGHDT and CDR2 YNNKEL (reference sequence). There are 15 residues in the CDR3. In nucleotides, the CDR3 is TGTGCCAGCAGCCCTCGGGACAGTATTAACACTGAAGCTTTCTTT. This codes for CASSPRDSINTEAFF.

This sequence joins TRBV21-1 and TRBJ2-7; TRBD2, the table's D call, was not compared with the DNA. TRBV21-1 is labeled a pseudogene. The CDR3 contains 16 residues. The CDR3 sequence: CASSKASGGVTYEQYF. CDR3 sequence (DNA): TGTGCCAGCAGCAAAGCCTCCGGCGGTGTAACCTACGAGCAGTACTTC.

In nucleotides, the CDR3 is TGTGCCAGCTCACTAAAGGGGGGGCCGAGCTCCTACGAGCAGTACTTC. It is translated as CASSLKGGPSSYEQYF. V gene TRBV18 combines with J gene TRBJ2-7, with a tentative D call TRBD2 (7 bases). Between the trimmed V and J ends, which lost 4 bases and 0 bases, there was a span of 16 bases. This CDR3 has 16 amino acids. Germline values: CDR1 KGHSH, CDR2 LQKENI.

The chain joins TRBV7-9 to TRBJ2-3; TRBD2 matches at 12 bases. This CDR3 is 16 amino acids long. Germline V lookup: CDR1 SEHNR, CDR2 FQNEAQ (reference sequence). Unmatched junction bases numbered 8, after V lost 5 bases and J lost 5 bases. CDR3 protein: CASSPRLAGDGDTQYF. CDR3 DNA sequence: TGTGCCAGCAGCCCAAGACTAGCGGGAGATGGAGATACGCAGTATTTT.

This clone showed up just once. The J gene is TRBJ1-2, the V gene TRBV28; 7 bases align to TRBD1. The ends lost 4 bases at V and 5 bases at J; junction bases unmatched: 10. CDR1 and CDR2 (germline): MDHEN, SYDVKM. The CDR3 is made up of 15 amino acids. For the CDR3, the DNA is TGTGCCAGCAGTTCCTCGCAGGGGGTTCGGTATGGCTACACCTTC. The encoded protein is CASSSSQGVRYGYTF.

The chain carries TRBV9 and TRBJ2-2; 12 bases are shared with TRBD1. Germline CDR1 and CDR2: SGDLS and YYNGEE. V was clipped by 3 bases and J by 7 bases; unmatched bases: 10. This CDR3 comprises 17 residues. CDR3 sequence: CASSGPGQGAQGGELFF. CDR3 nucleotides: TGTGCCAGCAGCGGTCCGGGACAGGGGGCGCAGGGCGGGGAGCTGTTTTTT.

V and J are TRBV4-3 and TRBJ2-1; 13 bases are a match to TRBD2. The CDR3 totals 19 residues. From germline, CDR1 is LGHNA and CDR2 YSLEER. Losses at the gene ends were 0 bases for V and 0 bases for J; bases not matched to a gene: 5. CDR3 coding DNA: TGCGCCAGCAGCCAAGAAGGGACTAGCGGGGCAAGCTCCTACAATGAGCAGTTCTTC. This encodes CASSQEGTSGASSYNEQFF.

This clone was recorded a few times. The CDR3 DNA reads TGCGCCAGCAGCTTGGGGGGGCAGAGAGTGAGCACAGATACGCAGTATTTT. This encodes CASSLGGQRVSTDTQYF. The chain links TRBV5-1 to TRBJ2-3; D might be TRBD1 (6 bases). CDR3 length: 17 residues. Trimming shortened V by 0 bases and J by 0 bases, and 14 bases separated the two germline ends. Germline V gene lookup returns CDR1 SGHRS and CDR2 YFSETQ.

This chain uses TRBV11-2 with TRBJ2-7, with TRBD1 as a possible D gene (5 bases). V was trimmed by 5 bases and J by 3 bases, leaving 8 bases between them. This CDR3 region has 12 residues. Looked up from germline, CDR1 is SGHAT and CDR2 is FQNNGV. This chain's CDR3 is CASSVGRYEQYF. The CDR3 nucleotides read TGTGCCAGCAGCGTGGGGCGCTACGAGCAGTACTTC.

This sequence joins TRBV7-2 and TRBJ1-1; D unresolved. This CDR3 has 14 amino acids. Deletions cut 2 bases from V and 5 bases from J, with 12 bases between. The germline CDR1 and CDR2 sequences are SGHTA and FQGNSA. CDR3 nucleotide sequence: TGTGCCAGCAGCTTATGGACTTCAACGACTGAAGCTTTCTTT. Translation: CASSLWTSTTEAFF.

The gene calls are TRBV5-1 and TRBJ2-1; possible D gene TRBD1, 5 bases. Germline CDR1 and CDR2: SGHRS and YFSETQ. The CDR3 length is 15 residues. Between the trimmed V and J ends, which lost 2 bases and 4 bases, there was a span of 13 bases. CDR3 DNA: TGCGCCAGCAGCTTTACGCAGGGTTCGTACAATGAGCAGTTCTTC. Translating gives CASSFTQGSYNEQFF.

This chain connects TRBV6-1 to TRBJ2-7; 9 nucleotides match TRBD1. Per germline, CDR1 MNHNS and CDR2 SASEGT. V gave up 2 bases and J gave up 3 bases; unmatched junction bases: 5. The CDR3 contains 15 residues. CDR3 nucleotides: TGTGCCAGCAGTGAAAACAGGGGGCTAGGCTACGAGCAGTACTTC. It specifies CASSENRGLGYEQYF.

This sequence joins TRBV19 and TRBJ2-7; 15 bases line up with TRBD2. This CDR3 has 16 amino acids. The V gene end was trimmed by 5 bases and the J gene end by 6 bases; junction bases not matched to a gene: 8. The V gene's germline CDR1 is LNHDA and CDR2 SQIVND (reference sequence). As DNA, the CDR3 is TGTGCCAGTAGTTCAAGGACTAGCGGGAGGGCGATCGAGCAGTACTTC. It encodes CASSSRTSGRAIEQYF.

This chain connects TRBV9 to TRBJ2-2; TRBD2 matches 12 bases. Germline CDR1 reads SGDLS; CDR2 reads YYNGEE. Trimming took 0 bases from V and 7 from J; bases not matched to a gene: 7. The CDR3 has 17 amino acids. The CDR3: CASSVASSGGAGGELFF. The CDR3 nucleotides read TGTGCCAGCAGCGTAGCCTCTAGCGGGGGGGCAGGCGGGGAGCTGTTTTTT.

The rearrangement links TRBV6-4 to TRBJ2-1; 8 bases are shared with TRBD2. J lost 2 bases, V lost 4 bases, and 4 bases had no gene match. Germline V gives CDR1 MRHNA, CDR2 SNTAGT. This CDR3 has 15 residues. CDR3 loop: CASSVVGRAYNEQFF. The CDR3 DNA follows: TGTGCCAGCAGTGTGGTCGGGAGGGCCTACAATGAGCAGTTCTTC.

The CDR3 DNA follows: TGTGCCAGCAGCCAAGAAGTCGAAGGGAGGGGAAACACCATATATTTT. It encodes CASSQEVEGRGNTIYF. The chain links TRBV3-1 (or the pseudogene TRBV3-2) to TRBJ1-3, with D unclear. Trimming removed 0 bases from V and 4 bases from J, with 13 bases in between. The germline gives CDR1 LGHDT, CDR2 YNNKEL (reference sequence). The CDR3 loop spans 16 amino acids.

The rearrangement uses TRBV20-1 and TRBJ2-3, with TRBD2 matching over 7 bases. The CDR3 has 16 amino acids. Trimming at V came to 3 bases and at J to 2 bases, leaving 11 bases not matched to a gene. Germline V lookup: CDR1 DFQATT, CDR2 SNEGSKA (reference sequence). The CDR3 DNA is TGCAGTGCTAGTGGCGGGGGTCTCCCACCCACAGATACGCAGTATTTT. Amino acid sequence: CSASGGGLPPTDTQYF.

The rearrangement uses TRBV5-5 and TRBJ2-7, with a possible D match to TRBD1 (6 bases). Trimming shortened V by 4 bases and J by 5 bases, and 16 bases separated the two germline ends. The germline V gene encodes CDR1 SGHKS and CDR2 YYEKEE (reference sequence). The CDR3 sequence is 14 residues long. The DNA for the CDR3 is TGTGCCAGCAGCCTCAGGGGTGGGGGCGACGAGCAGTACTTC. It specifies CASSLRGGGDEQYF.

The rearrangement uses TRBV3-1 (or the pseudogene TRBV3-2) and TRBJ1-1; 7 nucleotides align to TRBD1. CDR1 and CDR2 from the germline V gene are LGHDT and YNNKEL (reference sequence). This CDR3 spans 15 amino acids. Trimming cost V 1 base and J 7 bases; bases outside gene matches: 9. CDR3 DNA sequence: TGTGCCAGCAGCCAAGCCCCGGGACAGCCCCGTGAAGCTTTCTTT. As protein: CASSQAPGQPREAFF.

The chain employs TRBV28 and TRBJ1-6; TRBD1 agrees at 7 bases. The trim removed 4 bases at V and 9 bases at J, leaving 12 bases unmatched. Germline CDR1 reads MDHEN; CDR2 reads SYDVKM. This CDR3 is built from 16 residues. The CDR3 sequence: CASSSKSTGWGSPLHF. The DNA for the CDR3 is TGTGCCAGCAGTTCAAAGTCGACAGGGTGGGGTTCACCCCTCCACTTT.

The CDR3 coding sequence is TGTGCCAGCAGCCCGACAGGGGGCGAATACGAGCAGTACTTC. It specifies CASSPTGGEYEQYF. The chain uses TRBV28 and TRBJ2-7, with TRBD1 matching over 10 bases. This CDR3 is built from 14 residues. CDR1 is MDHEN and CDR2 is SYDVKM in the germline V gene. Losses at the gene ends were 6 bases for V and 4 bases for J; bases not matched to a gene: 6. Using reference TRBV28 and TRBJ2-7 for the parts outside the CDR3, the full variable domain is DVKVTQSSRYLVKRTGEKVFLECVQDMDHENMFWYRQDPGLGLRLIYFSYDVKMKEKGDIPEGYSVSREKKERFSLILESASTNQTSMYLCASSPTGGEYEQYFGPGTRLTVT.

This chain links TRBV7-3 with TRBJ1-2, with TRBD1 identical over 7 bases. Germline V gives CDR1 SGHTA, CDR2 FQGTGA. CDR3 length equals 15 residues. With V trimmed by 3 bases and J by 6 bases, 10 bases remained unmatched. In DNA form, the CDR3 reads TGTGCCAGCAGCTTCACCGGGACAGCCATTGATGGCTACACCTTC. It encodes CASSFTGTAIDGYTF.

This sequence joins TRBV11-3 and TRBJ2-1; D unresolved. CDR1 is SGHNT and CDR2 is YENEEA in the germline V gene. Trimming cost V 1 base and J 4 bases, with 17 bases left between them. The CDR3 contains 17 residues. The CDR3 coding sequence is TGTGCCAGCAGCTTAGGGTTCCCCTTCACAGCTTACAATGAGCAGTTCTTC. Translated: CASSLGFPFTAYNEQFF.